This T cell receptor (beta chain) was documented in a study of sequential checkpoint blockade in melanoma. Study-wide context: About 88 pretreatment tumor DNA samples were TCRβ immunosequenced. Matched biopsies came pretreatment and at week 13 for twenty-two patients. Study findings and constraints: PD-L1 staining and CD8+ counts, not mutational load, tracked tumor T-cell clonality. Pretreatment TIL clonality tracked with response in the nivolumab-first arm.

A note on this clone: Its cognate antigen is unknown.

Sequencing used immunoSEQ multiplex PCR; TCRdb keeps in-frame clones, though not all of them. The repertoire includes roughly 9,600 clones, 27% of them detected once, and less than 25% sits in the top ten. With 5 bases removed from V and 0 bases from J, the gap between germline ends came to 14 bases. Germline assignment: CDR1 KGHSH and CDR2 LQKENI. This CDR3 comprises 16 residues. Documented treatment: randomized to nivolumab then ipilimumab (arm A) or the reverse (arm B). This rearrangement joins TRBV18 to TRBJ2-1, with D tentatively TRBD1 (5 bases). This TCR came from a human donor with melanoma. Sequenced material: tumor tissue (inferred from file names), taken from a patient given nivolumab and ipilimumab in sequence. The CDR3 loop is CASSGSGLSSYNEQFF. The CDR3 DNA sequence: TGTGCCAGCTCAGGTTCAGGGTTGAGCTCCTACAATGAGCAGTTCTTC.